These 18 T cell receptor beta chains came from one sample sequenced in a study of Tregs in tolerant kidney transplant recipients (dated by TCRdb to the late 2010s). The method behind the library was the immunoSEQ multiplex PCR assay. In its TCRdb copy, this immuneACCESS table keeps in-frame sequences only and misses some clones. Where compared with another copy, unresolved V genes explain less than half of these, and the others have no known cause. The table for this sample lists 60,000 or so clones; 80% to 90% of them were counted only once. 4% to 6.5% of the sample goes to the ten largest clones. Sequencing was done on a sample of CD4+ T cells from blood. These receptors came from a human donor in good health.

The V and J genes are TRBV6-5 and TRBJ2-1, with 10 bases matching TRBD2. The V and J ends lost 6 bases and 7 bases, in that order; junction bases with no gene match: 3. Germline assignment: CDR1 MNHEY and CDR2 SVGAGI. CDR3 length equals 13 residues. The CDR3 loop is CASSPGLANEQFF. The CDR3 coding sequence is TGTGCCAGCAGCCCGGGACTAGCGAATGAGCAGTTCTTC.

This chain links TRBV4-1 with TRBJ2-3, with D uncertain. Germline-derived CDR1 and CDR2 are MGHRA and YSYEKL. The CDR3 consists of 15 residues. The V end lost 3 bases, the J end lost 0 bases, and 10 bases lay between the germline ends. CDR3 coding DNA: TGCGCCAGCAGCCAGTCAACCTCTAGCACAGATACGCAGTATTTT. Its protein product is CASSQSTSSTDTQYF.

The CDR3, as DNA: TGTGCCAGCTCTTGGGGTAGCACAGATACGCAGTATTTT. Its translation is CASSWGSTDTQYF. The chain has TRBV2 and TRBJ2-3; no reliable D call. Trimming cost V 8 bases and J 0 bases, with 9 bases left between them. The germline V gene encodes CDR1 SNHLY and CDR2 FYNNEI. The CDR3 runs 13 residues.

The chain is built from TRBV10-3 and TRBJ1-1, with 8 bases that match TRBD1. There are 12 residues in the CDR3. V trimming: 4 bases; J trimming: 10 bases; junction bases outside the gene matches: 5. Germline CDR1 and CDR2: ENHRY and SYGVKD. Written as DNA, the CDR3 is TGTGCCATCAGTGGGGACAGGTACCGAGCTTTCTTT. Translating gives CAISGDRYRAFF.

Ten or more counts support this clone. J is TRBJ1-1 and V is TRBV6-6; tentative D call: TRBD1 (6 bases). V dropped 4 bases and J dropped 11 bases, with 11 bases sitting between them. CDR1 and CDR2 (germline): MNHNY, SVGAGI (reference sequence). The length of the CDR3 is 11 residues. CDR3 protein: CASSLGGHAFF. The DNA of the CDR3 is TGTGCCAGCAGTTTGGGGGGGCACGCTTTCTTT.

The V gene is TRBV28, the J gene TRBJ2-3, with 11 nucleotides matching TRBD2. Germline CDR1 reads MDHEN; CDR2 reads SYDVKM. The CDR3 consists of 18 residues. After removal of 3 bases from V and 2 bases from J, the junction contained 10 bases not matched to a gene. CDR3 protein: CASSFATELAGDTDTQYF. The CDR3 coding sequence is TGTGCCAGCAGTTTTGCGACGGAACTAGCGGGGGACACAGATACGCAGTATTTT.

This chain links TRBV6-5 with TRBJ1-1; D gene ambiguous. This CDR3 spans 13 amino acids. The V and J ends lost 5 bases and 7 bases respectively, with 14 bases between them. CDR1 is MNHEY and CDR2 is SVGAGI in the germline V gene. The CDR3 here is CASSEWTGIEAFF. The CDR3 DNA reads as TGTGCCAGCAGTGAATGGACGGGGATTGAAGCTTTCTTT.

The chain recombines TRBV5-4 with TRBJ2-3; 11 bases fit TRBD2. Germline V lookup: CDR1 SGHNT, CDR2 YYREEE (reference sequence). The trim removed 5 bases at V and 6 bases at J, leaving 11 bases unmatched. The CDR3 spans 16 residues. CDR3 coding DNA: TGTGCCAGCAGTACCGCTAGCGGGGGGCCTGCGGATACGCAGTATTTT. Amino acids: CASSTASGGPADTQYF.

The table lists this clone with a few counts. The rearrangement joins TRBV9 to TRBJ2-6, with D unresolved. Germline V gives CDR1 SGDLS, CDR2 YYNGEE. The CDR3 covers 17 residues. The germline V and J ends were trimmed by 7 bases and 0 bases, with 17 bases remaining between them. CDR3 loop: CASGDRKAFSGANVLTF. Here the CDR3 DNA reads TGTGCCAGCGGAGACCGCAAGGCCTTCTCTGGGGCCAACGTCCTGACTTTC.

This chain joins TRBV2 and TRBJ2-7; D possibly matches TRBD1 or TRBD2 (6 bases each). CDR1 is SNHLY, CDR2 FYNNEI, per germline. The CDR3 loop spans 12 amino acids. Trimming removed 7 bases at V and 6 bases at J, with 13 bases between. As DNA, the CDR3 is TGTGCCAGCAACGAGGGGGAGGCCGAGCAGTACTTC. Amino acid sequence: CASNEGEAEQYF. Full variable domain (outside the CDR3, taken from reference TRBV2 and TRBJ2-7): EPEVTQTPSHQVTQMGQEVILRCVPISNHLYFYWYRQILGQKVEFLVSFYNNEISEKSEIFDDQFSVERPDGSNFTLKIRSTKLEDSAMYFCASNEGEAEQYFGPGTRLTVT.

Written as DNA, the CDR3 is TGTGCCAGCAGTTTCCCCCAGTTCCCTCGGGAGCAGTACTTC. Translated, it gives CASSFPQFPREQYF. V and J are TRBV28 and TRBJ2-7; D is unresolved. The CDR3 totals 14 residues. Germline CDR1 MDHEN, CDR2 SYDVKM. Trimming took off 3 bases at V and 7 bases at J, with 16 bases between the two ends.

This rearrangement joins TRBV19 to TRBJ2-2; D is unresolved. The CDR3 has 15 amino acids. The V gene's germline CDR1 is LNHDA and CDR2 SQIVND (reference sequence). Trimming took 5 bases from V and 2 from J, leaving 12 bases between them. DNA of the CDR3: TGTGCCAGTAGTCCCAGTACATCTAACACCGGGGAGCTGTTTTTT. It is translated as CASSPSTSNTGELFF.

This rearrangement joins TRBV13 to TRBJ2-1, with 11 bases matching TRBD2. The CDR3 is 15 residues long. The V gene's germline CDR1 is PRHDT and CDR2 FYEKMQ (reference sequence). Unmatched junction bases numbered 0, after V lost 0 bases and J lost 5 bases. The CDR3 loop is CASSLGGLADNEQFF. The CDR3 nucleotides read TGTGCCAGCAGCTTAGGGGGACTAGCGGACAATGAGCAGTTCTTC.

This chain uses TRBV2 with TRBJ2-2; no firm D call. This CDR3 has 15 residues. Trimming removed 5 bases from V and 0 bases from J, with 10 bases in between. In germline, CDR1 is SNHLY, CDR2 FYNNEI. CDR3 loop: CASSFVGSNTGELFF. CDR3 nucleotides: TGTGCCAGCAGTTTCGTGGGGTCGAACACCGGGGAGCTGTTTTTT.

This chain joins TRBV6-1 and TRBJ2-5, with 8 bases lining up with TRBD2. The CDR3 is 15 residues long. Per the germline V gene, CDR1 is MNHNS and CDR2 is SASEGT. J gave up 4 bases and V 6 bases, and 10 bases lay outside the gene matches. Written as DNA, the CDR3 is TGTGCCAGCAGACCGACATCCGGGACTAGAGAGACCCAGTACTTC. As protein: CASRPTSGTRETQYF.

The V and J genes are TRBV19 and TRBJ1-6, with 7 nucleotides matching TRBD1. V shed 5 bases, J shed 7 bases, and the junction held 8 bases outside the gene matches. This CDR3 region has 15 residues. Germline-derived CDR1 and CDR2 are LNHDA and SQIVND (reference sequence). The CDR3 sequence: CASSLSQGENSPLHF. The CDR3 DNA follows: TGTGCCAGTAGTTTATCGCAGGGGGAAAATTCACCCCTCCACTTT.

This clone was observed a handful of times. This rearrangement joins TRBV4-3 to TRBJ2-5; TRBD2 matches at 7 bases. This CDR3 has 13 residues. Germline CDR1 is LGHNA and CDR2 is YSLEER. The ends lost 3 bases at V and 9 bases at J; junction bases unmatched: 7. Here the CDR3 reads CASSQGTTDPQYF. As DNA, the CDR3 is TGCGCCAGCAGCCAGGGGACTACAGACCCCCAGTACTTC.

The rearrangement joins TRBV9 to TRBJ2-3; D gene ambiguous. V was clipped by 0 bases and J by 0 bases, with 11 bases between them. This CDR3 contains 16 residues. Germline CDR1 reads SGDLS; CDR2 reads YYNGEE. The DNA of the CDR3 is TGTGCCAGCAGCGTAGTTTTGGACCCTAGCACAGATACGCAGTATTTT. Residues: CASSVVLDPSTDTQYF.